This TCR beta chain was sequenced in a study of cytomegalovirus exposure and HLA in healthy donors. CDR1 MNHEY and CDR2 SMNVEV come from the germline V gene (reference sequence). There are 14 residues in the CDR3. Trimming took off 5 bases at V and 4 bases at J, with 14 bases between the two ends. PCR employed 60 Vbeta and 13 Jbeta primers. Generated by immunoSEQ multiplex PCR, the TCRdb table keeps only in-frame clones and is missing some. The repertoire holds 250,000 to 350,000 clones, with around 66% as singletons. A remark on this clone: Its antigen remains unknown.

Findings of the study overall: For most TCR beta V segments, an earlier analysis put the productive rate at about 90% or about 30% of the time. Researchers catalogued about 160 TCR beta chains as cytomegalovirus-associated.

The sequence derives from a female donor in good health and CMV-seronegative. The chain combines TRBV27 with TRBJ2-5; a possible D gene is TRBD2 (6 bases). Input material: PBMCs. The CDR3 DNA sequence: TGTGCCAGCAGTACCCCATCCGGGAGAGAGACCCAGTACTTC. Its translation is CASSTPSGRETQYF.